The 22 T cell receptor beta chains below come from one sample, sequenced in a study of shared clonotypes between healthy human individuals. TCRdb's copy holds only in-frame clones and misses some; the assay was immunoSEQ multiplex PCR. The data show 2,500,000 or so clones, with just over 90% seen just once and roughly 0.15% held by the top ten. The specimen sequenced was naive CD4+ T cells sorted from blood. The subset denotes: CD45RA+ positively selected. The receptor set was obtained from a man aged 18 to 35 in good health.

This CDR3 is CASSPRGIAVRYEQYF. For the CDR3, the DNA is TGTGCCAGCAGCCCCCGGGGCATAGCGGTCCGATACGAGCAGTACTTC. The chain recombines TRBV7-2 with TRBJ2-7, with D maybe TRBD2 (6 bases). There are 16 residues in the CDR3. The V end lost 5 bases, the J end lost 4 bases, and 21 bases lay between the germline ends. Germline CDR1 reads SGHTA; CDR2 reads FQGNSA.

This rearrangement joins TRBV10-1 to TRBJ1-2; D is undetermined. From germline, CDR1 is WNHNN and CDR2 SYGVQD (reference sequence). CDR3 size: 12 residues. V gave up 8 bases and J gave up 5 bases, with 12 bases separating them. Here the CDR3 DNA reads TGCGCCAGCGGTCAGTCGAATTATGGCTACACCTTC. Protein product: CASGQSNYGYTF.

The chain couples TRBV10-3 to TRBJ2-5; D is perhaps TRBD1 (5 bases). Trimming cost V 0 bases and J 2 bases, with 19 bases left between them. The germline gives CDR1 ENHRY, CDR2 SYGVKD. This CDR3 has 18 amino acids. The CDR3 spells CAISESRQLYGDQETQYF. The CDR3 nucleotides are TGTGCCATCAGTGAGTCGCGACAGCTCTATGGTGATCAAGAGACCCAGTACTTC.

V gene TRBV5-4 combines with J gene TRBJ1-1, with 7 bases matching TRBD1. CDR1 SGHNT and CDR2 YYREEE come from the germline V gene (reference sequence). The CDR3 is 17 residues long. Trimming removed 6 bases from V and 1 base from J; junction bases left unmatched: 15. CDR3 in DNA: TGTGCCAGCACCACGGCAGTGAAGGGGGCTGGGAACACTGAAGCTTTCTTT. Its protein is CASTTAVKGAGNTEAFF.

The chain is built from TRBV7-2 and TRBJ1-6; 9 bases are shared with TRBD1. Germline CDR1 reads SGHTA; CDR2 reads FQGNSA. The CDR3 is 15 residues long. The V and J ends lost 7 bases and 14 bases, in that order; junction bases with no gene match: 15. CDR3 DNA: TGTGCCAGCACCCCAACCGGGACAGGGTCGTTCACCCTCCACTTT. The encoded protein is CASTPTGTGSFTLHF.

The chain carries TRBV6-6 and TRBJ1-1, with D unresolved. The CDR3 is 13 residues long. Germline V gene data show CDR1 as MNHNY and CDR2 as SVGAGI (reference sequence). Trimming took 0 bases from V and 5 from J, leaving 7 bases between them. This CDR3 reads CASSYSWATEAFF. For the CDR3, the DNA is TGTGCCAGCAGTTACTCGTGGGCGACTGAAGCTTTCTTT.

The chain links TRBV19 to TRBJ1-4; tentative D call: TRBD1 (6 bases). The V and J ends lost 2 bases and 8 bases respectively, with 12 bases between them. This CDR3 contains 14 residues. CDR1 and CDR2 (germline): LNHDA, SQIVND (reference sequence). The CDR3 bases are TGTGCCAGTAGTATAAGGGACACCAGAGAAAAACTGTTTTTT. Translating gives CASSIRDTREKLFF.

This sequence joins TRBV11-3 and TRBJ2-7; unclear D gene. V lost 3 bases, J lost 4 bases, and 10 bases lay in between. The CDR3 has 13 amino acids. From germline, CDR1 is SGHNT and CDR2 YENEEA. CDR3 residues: CASSFGPQYEQYF. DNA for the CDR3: TGTGCCAGCAGCTTCGGGCCGCAATACGAGCAGTACTTC. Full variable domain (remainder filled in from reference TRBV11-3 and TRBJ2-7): EAGVVQSPRYKIIEKKQPVAFWCNPISGHNTLYWYLQNLGQGPELLIRYENEEAVDDSQLPKDRFSAERLKGVDSTLKIQPAELGDSAVYLCASSFGPQYEQYFGPGTRLTVT.

The CDR3 is CASSFGTGVPLEQYF. Here the CDR3 DNA reads TGTGCCAGCAGTTTTGGGACAGGGGTCCCCCTCGAGCAGTACTTC. The chain carries TRBV28 and TRBJ2-7; TRBD1 agrees at 10 bases. Germline CDR1 reads MDHEN; CDR2 reads SYDVKM. The CDR3 is made up of 15 amino acids. The trim removed 3 bases at V and 6 bases at J, leaving 8 bases unmatched.

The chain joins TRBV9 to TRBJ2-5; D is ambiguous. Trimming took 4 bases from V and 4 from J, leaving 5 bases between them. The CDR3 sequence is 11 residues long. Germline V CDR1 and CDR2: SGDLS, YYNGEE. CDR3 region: CASSRAETQYF. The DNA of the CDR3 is TGTGCCAGCAGCCGCGCAGAGACCCAGTACTTC.

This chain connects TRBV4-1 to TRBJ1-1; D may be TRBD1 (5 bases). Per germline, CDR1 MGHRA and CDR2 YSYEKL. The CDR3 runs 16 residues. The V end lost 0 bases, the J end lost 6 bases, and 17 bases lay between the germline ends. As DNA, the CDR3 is TGCGCCAGCAGCCAAGATAGGCAGGGTGGACTCGCTGAAGCTTTCTTT. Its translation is CASSQDRQGGLAEAFF.

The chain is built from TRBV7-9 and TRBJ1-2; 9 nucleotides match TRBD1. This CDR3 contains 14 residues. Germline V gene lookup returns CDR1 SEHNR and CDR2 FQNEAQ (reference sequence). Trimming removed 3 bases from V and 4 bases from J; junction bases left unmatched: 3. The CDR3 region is CASSLTGGAYGYTF. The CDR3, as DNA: TGTGCCAGCAGCTTGACAGGGGGTGCCTATGGCTACACCTTC. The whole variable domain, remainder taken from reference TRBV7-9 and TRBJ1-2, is DTGVSQNPRHKITKRGQNVTFRCDPISEHNRLYWYRQTLGQGPEFLTYFQNEAQLEKSRLLSDRFSAERPKGSFSTLEIQRTEQGDSAMYLCASSLTGGAYGYTFGSGTRLTVV.

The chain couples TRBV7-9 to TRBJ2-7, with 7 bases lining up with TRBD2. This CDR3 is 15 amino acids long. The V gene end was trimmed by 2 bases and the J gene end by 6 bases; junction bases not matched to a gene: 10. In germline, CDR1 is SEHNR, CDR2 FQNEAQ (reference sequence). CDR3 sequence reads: CASSLQAGTVGEQYF. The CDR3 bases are TGTGCCAGCAGCTTACAAGCGGGAACCGTTGGCGAGCAGTACTTC.

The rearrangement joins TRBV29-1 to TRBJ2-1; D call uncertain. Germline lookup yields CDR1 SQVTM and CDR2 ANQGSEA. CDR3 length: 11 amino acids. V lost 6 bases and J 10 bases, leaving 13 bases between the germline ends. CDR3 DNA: TGCAGCGTCACCCGATGGGGAGAGCAGTTCTTC. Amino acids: CSVTRWGEQFF.

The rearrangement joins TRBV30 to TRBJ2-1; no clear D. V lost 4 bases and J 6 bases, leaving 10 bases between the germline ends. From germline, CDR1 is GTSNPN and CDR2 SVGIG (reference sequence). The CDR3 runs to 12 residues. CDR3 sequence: CAWKIYGNEQFF. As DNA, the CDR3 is TGTGCCTGGAAGATTTATGGCAATGAGCAGTTCTTC. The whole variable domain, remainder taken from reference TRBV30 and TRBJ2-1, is SQTIHQWPATLVQPVGSPLSLECTVEGTSNPNLYWYRQAAGRGLQLLFYSVGIGQISSEVPQNLSASRPQDRQFILSSKKLLLSDSGFYLCAWKIYGNEQFFGPGTRLTVL.

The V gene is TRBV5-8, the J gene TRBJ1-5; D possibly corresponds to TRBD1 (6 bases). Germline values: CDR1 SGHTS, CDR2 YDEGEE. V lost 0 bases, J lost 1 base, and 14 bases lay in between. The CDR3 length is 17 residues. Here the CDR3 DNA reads TGTGCCAGCAGCTTGGTTCCGGGGGCTATAAGCAATCAGCCCCAGCATTTT. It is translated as CASSLVPGAISNQPQHF.

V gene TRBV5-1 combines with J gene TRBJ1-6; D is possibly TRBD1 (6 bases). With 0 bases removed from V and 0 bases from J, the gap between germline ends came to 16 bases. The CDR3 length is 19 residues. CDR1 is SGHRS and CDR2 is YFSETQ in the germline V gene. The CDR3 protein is CASSLATGTTSSYNSPLHF. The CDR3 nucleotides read TGCGCCAGCAGCTTGGCTACAGGGACCACGAGCTCCTATAATTCACCCCTCCACTTT.

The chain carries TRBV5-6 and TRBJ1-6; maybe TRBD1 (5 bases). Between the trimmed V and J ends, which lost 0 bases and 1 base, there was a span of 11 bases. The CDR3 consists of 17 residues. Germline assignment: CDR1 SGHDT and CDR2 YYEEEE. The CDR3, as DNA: TGTGCCAGCAGCTTGGTTCCAGGGTCATCCTATAATTCACCCCTCCACTTT. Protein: CASSLVPGSSYNSPLHF.

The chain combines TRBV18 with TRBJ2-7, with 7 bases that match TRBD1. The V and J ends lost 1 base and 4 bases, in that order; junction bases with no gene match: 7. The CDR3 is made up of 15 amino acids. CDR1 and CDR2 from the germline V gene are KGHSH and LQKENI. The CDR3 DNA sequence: TGTGCCAGCTCACCACGAGGGGGCGCATTATACGAGCAGTACTTC. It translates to CASSPRGGALYEQYF.

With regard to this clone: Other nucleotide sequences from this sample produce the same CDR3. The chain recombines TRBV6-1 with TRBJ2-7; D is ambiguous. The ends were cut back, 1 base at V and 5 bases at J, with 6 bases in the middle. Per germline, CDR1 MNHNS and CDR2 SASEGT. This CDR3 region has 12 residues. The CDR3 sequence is CASSEGRDEQYF. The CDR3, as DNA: TGTGCCAGCAGTGAAGGAAGGGACGAGCAGTACTTC.

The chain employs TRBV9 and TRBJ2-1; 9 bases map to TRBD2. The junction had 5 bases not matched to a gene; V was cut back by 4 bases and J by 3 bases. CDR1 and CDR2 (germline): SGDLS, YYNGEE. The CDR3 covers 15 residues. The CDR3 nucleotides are TGTGCCAGCAGCTTTCGGACTAGCGTCTACAATGAGCAGTTCTTC. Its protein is CASSFRTSVYNEQFF. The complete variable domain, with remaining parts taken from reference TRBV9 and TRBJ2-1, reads DSGVTQTPKHLITATGQRVTLRCSPRSGDLSVYWYQQSLDQGLQFLIQYYNGEERAKGNILERFSAQQFPDLHSELNLSSLELGDSALYFCASSFRTSVYNEQFFGPGTRLTVL.

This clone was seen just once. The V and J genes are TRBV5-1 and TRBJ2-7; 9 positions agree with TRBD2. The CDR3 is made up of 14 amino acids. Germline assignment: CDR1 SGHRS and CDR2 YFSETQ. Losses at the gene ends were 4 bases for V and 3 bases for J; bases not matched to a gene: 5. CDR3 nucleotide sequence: TGCGCCAGCAGCCAATCTAGCGGGAACTACGAGCAGTACTTC. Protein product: CASSQSSGNYEQYF.